This entry describes one T cell receptor (beta chain). What it binds is not known. This record comes from a study of post-analysis software for immune sequencing data. Study-level points and caveats: The study found TRBV5-6, TRBV5-1 and TRBV20-1 among a handful of TRBV segments more frequent in patients than controls.

The CDR3 has 17 residues. V lost 0 bases to trimming and J lost 7 bases; unmatched junction nucleotides: 9. Germline V gene lookup returns CDR1 SGHTA and CDR2 FQGNSA. TCR beta libraries were prepared from cDNA with unique molecular identifiers. MiXCR, run by TCRdb on the PCR reads, gives a single entry per CDR3 protein. Of some 690,000 distinct CDR3 sequences listed, 59% are singletons. V gene TRBV7-2 combines with J gene TRBJ2-1; 10 bases match TRBD2. The TCR comes from a girl aged 2-10 years with multiple sclerosis. Sequenced sample: blood. The CDR3 loop reads CASSLAGVAGGRNEQFF. Written as DNA, the CDR3 is TGTGCCAGCAGCTTAGCCGGAGTAGCGGGAGGCAGAAATGAGCAGTTCTTC.